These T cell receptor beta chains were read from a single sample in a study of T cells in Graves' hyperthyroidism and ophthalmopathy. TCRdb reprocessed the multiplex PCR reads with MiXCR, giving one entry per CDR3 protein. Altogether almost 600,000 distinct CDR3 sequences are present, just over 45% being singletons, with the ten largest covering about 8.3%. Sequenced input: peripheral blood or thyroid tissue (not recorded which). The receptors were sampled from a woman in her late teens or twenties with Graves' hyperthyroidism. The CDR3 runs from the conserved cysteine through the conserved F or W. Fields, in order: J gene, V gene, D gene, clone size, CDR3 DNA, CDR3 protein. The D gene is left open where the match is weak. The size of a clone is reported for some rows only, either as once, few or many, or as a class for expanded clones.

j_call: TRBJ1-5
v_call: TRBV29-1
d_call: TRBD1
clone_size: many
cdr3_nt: TGCAGCGTTGGCCCAGGGGGTGGCAATCAGCCCCAGCATTTT
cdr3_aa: CSVGPGGGNQPQHF

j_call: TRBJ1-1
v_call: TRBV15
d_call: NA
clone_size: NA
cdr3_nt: TGTGCCACCAGCAGAGGGGGGGCCTTTGCTGAAGCTTTCTTT
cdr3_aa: CATSRGGAFAEAFF

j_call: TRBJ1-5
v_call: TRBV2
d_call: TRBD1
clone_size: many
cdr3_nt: TGTGCCAGCAGTGATGACAGGGGGACAAATCAGCCCCAGCATTTT
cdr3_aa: CASSDDRGTNQPQHF

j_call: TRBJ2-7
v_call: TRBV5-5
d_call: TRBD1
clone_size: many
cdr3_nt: TGTGCCAGCAGCTTGGGCCAGGGGGCATATGGAGAGCAGTACTTC
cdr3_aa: CASSLGQGAYGEQYF

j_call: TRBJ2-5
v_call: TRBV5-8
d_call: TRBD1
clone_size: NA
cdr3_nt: TGTGCCAGCAGCTTTGACAGGGGATATGAGACCCAGTACTTC
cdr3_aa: CASSFDRGYETQYF

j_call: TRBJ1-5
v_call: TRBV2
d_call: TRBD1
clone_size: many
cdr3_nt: TGTGCCAGCACCCTTTTGACAGGGACTGGTCAGCCCCAGCATTTT
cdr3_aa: CASTLLTGTGQPQHF

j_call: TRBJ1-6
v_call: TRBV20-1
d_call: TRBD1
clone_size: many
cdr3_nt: TGCAGTGCTAGAGGGGACAAAACCGGGACAGGGGATAATTCACCCCTCCACTTT
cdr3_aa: CSARGDKTGTGDNSPLHF

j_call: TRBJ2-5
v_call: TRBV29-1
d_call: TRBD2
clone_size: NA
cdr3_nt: TGCAGCGTTCTCGGGGGACTAGCGGAGGGGGCGACCCAGTACTTC
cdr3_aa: CSVLGGLAEGATQYF

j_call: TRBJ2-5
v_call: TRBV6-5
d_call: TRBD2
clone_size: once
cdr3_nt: TGTGCCAGCAGTTTGATTAGCGGGATCCAAGAGACCCAGTACTTC
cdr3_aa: CASSLISGIQETQYF

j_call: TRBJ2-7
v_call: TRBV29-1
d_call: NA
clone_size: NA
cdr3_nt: TGCAGCTTAGCGAGGGCCCCTTACGAGCAGTACTTC
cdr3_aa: CSLARAPYEQYF

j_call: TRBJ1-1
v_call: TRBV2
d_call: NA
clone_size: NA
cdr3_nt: TGTGCCAGCAGTGGAGGGCTGGGCTCAAACACTGAAGCTTTCTTT
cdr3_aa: CASSGGLGSNTEAFF

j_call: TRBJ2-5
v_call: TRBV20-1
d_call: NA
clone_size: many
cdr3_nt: TGCAGTGCTTTAAGATCTGAACTTTACTCGGGGGAGACCCAGTACTTC
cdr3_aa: CSALRSELYSGETQYF

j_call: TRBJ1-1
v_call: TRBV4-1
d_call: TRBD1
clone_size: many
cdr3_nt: TGCGCCAGCAGCCAAGGACAGGGGTCGGAAGCTTTCTTT
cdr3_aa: CASSQGQGSEAFF

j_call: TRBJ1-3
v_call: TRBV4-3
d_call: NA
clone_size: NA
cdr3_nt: TGCGCCAGCAGCCCAACCGGGACGGTTTCTGGAAACACCATATATTTT
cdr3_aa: CASSPTGTVSGNTIYF

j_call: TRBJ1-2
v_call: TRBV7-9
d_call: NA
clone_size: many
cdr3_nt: TGTGCCAGCAACCCGGGGAGAGACTATGGCTACACCTTC
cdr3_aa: CASNPGRDYGYTF

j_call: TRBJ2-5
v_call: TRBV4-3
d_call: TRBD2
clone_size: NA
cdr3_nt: TGCGCCAGCAGCCAAGATCCAAGGATTAGCGGGAAAGAGACCCAGTACTTC
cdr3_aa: CASSQDPRISGKETQYF

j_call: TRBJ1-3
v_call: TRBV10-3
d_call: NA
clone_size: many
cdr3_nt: TGTGCCATCAGACCGGGAGAGGCCTCTGGAAACACCATATATTTT
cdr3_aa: CAIRPGEASGNTIYF

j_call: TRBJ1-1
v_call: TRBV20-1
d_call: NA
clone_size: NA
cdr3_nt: TGCAGTGCGATTACGGGGACTGCGGACACTGAAGCTTTCTTT
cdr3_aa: CSAITGTADTEAFF

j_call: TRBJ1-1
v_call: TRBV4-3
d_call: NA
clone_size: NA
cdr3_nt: TGCGCCAGCAGCCGAACCCTAGCGGAAGCTTTCTTT
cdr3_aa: CASSRTLAEAFF

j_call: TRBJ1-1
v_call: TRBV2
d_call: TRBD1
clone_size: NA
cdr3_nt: TGTGCCACATGGGTTGACAGGGGGAGTGCCACTGAAGCTTTCTTT
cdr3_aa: CATWVDRGSATEAFF

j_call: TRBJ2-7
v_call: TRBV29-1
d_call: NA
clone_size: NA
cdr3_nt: TGCAGCAGTGAAGGGGCCCAATCCTACGAGCAGTACTTC
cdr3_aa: CSSEGAQSYEQYF

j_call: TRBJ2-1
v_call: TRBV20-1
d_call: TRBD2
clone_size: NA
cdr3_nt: TGCAGTGCTAGCCCTCCGGGACTAGCCGCCTACAATGAGCAGTTCTTC
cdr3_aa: CSASPPGLAAYNEQFF

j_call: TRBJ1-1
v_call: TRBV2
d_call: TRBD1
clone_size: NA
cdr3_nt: TGTGCTACCGCCGGGACAGGGCCCACTGAAGCTTTCTTT
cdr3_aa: CATAGTGPTEAFF

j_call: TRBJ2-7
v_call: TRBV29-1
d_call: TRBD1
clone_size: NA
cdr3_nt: TGCAGCGTTGAAGAACCGGACAGGCTCTCCTACAATGAGCAGTACTTC
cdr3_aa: CSVEEPDRLSYNEQYF

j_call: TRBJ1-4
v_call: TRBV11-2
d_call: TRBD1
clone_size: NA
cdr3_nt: TGTGCCAGCAGCTCACTACTTACAGGGGGGAAGGAAAAACTGTTTTTT
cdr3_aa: CASSSLLTGGKEKLFF

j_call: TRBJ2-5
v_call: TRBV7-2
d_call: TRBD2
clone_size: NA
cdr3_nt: TGTGCCAGCAGCTTAAGGTCTAGCGGGAGTTATGTCTTGGAGACCCAGTACTTC
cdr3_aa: CASSLRSSGSYVLETQYF

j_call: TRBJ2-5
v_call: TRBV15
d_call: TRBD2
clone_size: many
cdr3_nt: TGTGCCACCAGCAGAGATATAGGGGACTACAAATACTTC
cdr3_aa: CATSRDIGDYKYF

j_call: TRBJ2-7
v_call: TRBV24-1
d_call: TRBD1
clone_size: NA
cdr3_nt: TGTGCCACCATGAAGACAGGGGGCTACAATGAGCAGTACTTC
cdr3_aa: CATMKTGGYNEQYF

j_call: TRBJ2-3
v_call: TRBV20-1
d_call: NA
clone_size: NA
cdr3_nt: TGCAGTGCTCCAGAAAGCACAGATACGCAGTATTTT
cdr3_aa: CSAPESTDTQYF

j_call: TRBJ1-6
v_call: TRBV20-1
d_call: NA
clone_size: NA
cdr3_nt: TGCAGTGCTAGAGGGGTGTCACCCCTCCACTTT
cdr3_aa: CSARGVSPLHF

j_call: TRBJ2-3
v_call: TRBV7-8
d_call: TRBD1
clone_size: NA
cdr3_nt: TGTGCCAGCAGCTTAGCATATCCGGGACAGGGGGCAGATACGCAGTATTTT
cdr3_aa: CASSLAYPGQGADTQYF

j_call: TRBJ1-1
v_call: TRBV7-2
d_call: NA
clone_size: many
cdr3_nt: TGTGCCAGCAGCCTAGCTTATAGCAGACCGAACACTGAAGCTTTCTTT
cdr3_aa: CASSLAYSRPNTEAFF

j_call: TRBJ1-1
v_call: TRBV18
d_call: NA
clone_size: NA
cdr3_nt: TGTGCCAGCTCACTCTCACAGTTGAACACTGAAGCTTTCTTT
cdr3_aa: CASSLSQLNTEAFF

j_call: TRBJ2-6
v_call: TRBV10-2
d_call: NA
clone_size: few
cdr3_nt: TGTGCCAGCAGTGAATATGGGGCCAACGTCCTGACTTTC
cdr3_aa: CASSEYGANVLTF

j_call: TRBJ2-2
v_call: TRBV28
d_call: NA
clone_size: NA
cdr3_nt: TGTGCCAGCAGTTTCCCTAGCGCGAACACCGGGGAGCTGTTTTTT
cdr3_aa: CASSFPSANTGELFF

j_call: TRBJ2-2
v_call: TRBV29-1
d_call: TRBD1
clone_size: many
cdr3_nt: TGCAGCGTTGGGACAGGCACCGGGGAGCTGTTTTTT
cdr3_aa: CSVGTGTGELFF

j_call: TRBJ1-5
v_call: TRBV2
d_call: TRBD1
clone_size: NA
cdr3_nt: TGTGCCAGCAGAAGGACAGGGATGGAAGAGACCCAGCATTTT
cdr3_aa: CASRRTGMEETQHF

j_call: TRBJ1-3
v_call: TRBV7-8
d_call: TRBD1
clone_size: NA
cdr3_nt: TGTGCCAGCAGCTTCGGGGACAGTGCTGGAAACACCATATATTTT
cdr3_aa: CASSFGDSAGNTIYF

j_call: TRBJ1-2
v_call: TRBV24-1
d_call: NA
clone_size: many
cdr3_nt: TGTGCCACCAGTGATTTATTCGACGGAGGCTACACCTTC
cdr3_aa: CATSDLFDGGYTF

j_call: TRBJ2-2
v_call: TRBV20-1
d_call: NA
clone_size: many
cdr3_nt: TGCAGTGCCAATTCCCCACCCTCGGCAGGGAGGCGGTGGACCGGGGAGCTGTTTTTT
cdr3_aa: CSANSPPSAGRRWTGELFF

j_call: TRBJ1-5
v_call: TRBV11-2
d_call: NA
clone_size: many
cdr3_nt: TGTGCCAGCAGCTTAGATCGTCCAGGGCTTAATAATCAGCCCCAGCATTTT
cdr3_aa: CASSLDRPGLNNQPQHF

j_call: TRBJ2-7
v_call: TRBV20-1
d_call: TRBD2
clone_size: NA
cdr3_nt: TGCAGTGCTTGGACTAGCGGCTCCTACAATGAGCAGTACTTC
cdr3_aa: CSAWTSGSYNEQYF

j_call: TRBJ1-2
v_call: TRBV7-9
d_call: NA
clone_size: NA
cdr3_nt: TGTGCCAGCAGTGAACAGGCGGTAAACTATGGCTACACCTTC
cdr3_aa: CASSEQAVNYGYTF

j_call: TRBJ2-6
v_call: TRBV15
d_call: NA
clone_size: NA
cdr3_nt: TGTGCCACCAGCAGAGTAGAGCGCTGGGCCAACGTCCTGACTTTC
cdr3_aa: CATSRVERWANVLTF

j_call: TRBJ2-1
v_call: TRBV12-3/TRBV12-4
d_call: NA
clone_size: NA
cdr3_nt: TGTGCCAGTAGTTTGCTCGGGACTCAGCAGTTCTTC
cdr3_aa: CASSLLGTQQFF

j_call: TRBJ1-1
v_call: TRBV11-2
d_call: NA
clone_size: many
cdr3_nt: TGTGCCAGCAGCTTGATAGGACTTCTGAACACTGAAGCTTTCTTT
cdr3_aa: CASSLIGLLNTEAFF

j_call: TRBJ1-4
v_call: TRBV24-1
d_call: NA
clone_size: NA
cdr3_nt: TGTGCCACCAGTGTGCGGGAGACCGCTTACAATGAAAAACTGTTTTTT
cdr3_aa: CATSVRETAYNEKLFF

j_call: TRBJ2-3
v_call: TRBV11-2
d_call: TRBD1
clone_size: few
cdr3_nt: TGTGCCAGCAGTTCGGACAGGGGGCGCGGAGATACGCAGTATTTT
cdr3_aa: CASSSDRGRGDTQYF

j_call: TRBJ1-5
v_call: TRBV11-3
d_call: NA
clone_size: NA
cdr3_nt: TGTGCCAGCAGCTTACTAGGACCCGGAGGTACCCAGCATTTT
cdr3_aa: CASSLLGPGGTQHF

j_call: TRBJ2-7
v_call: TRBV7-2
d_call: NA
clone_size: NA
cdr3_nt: TGTGCCAGCAGCTCCCGGGCGGGGTCCCCCTACTCCTACAATGAGCAGTACTTC
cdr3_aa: CASSSRAGSPYSYNEQYF

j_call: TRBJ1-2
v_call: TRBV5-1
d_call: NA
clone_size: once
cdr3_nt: TGCGCCAGCAGCCCGAGCAGCTCTGGAAACACCTTC
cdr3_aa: CASSPSSSGNTF

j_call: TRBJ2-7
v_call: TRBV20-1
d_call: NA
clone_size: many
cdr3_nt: TGCAGTGCTAGATCAGGGGGGGAGCAGTACTTC
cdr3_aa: CSARSGGEQYF